This TCR beta chain was recovered during a study of TIL therapy for anti-PD-1-resistant metastatic lung cancer. Trimming pared 1 base from V and 6 bases from J, leaving 10 bases between. Germline CDR1 is SGHRS and CDR2 is YFSETQ. This CDR3 has 13 amino acids. Sequencing used immunoSEQ v3. Survey-level samples got roughly 1.9 million read pairs; deep-level samples got roughly 4.5-6 million. TCRdb's table, derived via immunoSEQ multiplex PCR, lists solely in-frame clones and lacks some. The data show about 50,000 clones, 70% to 90% seen once. As to time point: pre-treatment sample, taken before nivolumab and TIL therapy.

This sequence originates from a person aged 25 to 79 with non-small cell lung cancer. Specimen: blood, collected at baseline. The chain links TRBV5-1 to TRBJ2-5; the D gene could be TRBD1 or TRBD2 (5 bases each). The CDR3 DNA follows: TGCGCCAGCAGCTTGATGGGGGATAAGACCCAGTACTTC. Its protein product is CASSLMGDKTQYF.